These T cell receptor beta chains were read from a single sample in a study of CD8 T cells in Susac syndrome. TCRdb redid the calling of the immunoSEQ multiplex PCR reads with MiXCR, one entry per CDR3 protein. The table has under 300,000 distinct CDR3 sequences, less than 96% seen once. Sequenced input: CD4+ T cells from PBMCs. Source of these receptors: a human donor with Susac syndrome. Each CDR3 is given with its conserved first and last residue. The D gene is left open where the match is weak. Clone size, where shown, is once, few, many, or a class for clones that have expanded.

cdr3_aa	cdr3_nt	j_call	clone_size	v_call	d_call
CSVRGMNLEQYF	TGCAGTGTTCGGGGGATGAACCTCGAGCAGTACTTC	TRBJ2-7	-	TRBV20-1	-
CASSFSGEETQYF	TGTGCCAGCAGTTTTTCGGGGGAAGAGACCCAGTACTTC	TRBJ2-5	-	TRBV27	-
CASSQAHSGYGYTF	TGTGCCAGCAGCCAAGCACACTCGGGCTATGGCTACACCTTC	TRBJ1-2	-	TRBV14	-
CASSRIQGDQPQHF	TGTGCCAGCAGCCGAATCCAGGGCGATCAGCCCCAGCATTTT	TRBJ1-5	-	TRBV12-3/TRBV12-4	-
CASSSTATQYF	TGTGCCAGCAGTTCGACTGCGACCCAGTACTTC	TRBJ2-5	-	TRBV6-5	-
CASSDRVGTEAFF	TGTGCCAGCTCGGACAGGGTGGGGACTGAAGCTTTCTTT	TRBJ1-1	-	TRBV18	TRBD1
CAISPAANTEAFF	TGTGCCATCAGTCCCGCAGCGAACACTGAAGCTTTCTTT	TRBJ1-1	-	TRBV10-3	-
CASSVSGGTSGDYEQYF	TGTGCCAGCAGCGTATCCGGAGGGACTAGCGGGGACTACGAGCAGTACTTC	TRBJ2-7	-	TRBV9	TRBD2
CASSVSVRGNTEAFF	TGTGCCAGCAGCGTATCGGTCAGGGGGAACACTGAAGCTTTCTTT	TRBJ1-1	-	TRBV9	-
CSGSGTGSHEQFF	TGCAGCGGTTCCGGGACAGGCTCCCATGAGCAGTTCTTC	TRBJ2-1	-	TRBV29-1	TRBD1
CASFETSVSTEAFF	TGTGCCAGTTTTGAAACGAGCGTCTCCACTGAAGCTTTCTTT	TRBJ1-1	-	TRBV7-3	-
CSVNLGQVGGEQYF	TGCAGCGTCAACCTTGGGCAGGTCGGAGGCGAGCAGTACTTC	TRBJ2-7	few	TRBV29-1	-
CASQGKFREKLFF	TGTGCCTCCCAGGGGAAATTCCGCGAAAAACTGTTTTTT	TRBJ1-4	-	TRBV30	-
CASSRDRGQYEQYF	TGTGCCAGCAGCCGGGACAGGGGCCAATACGAGCAGTACTTC	TRBJ2-7	once	TRBV13	TRBD1
CSVATGRDQPQHF	TGCAGCGTTGCGACAGGTCGAGATCAGCCCCAGCATTTT	TRBJ1-5	-	TRBV29-1	-
CASSLAGLAGRNSYEQYF	TGTGCCAGCAGTTTAGCGGGACTAGCGGGAAGGAACTCCTACGAGCAGTACTTC	TRBJ2-7	-	TRBV12-3/TRBV12-4	TRBD2
CASSQVVPSGSYEQYF	TGTGCCAGCAGCCAAGTTGTCCCTAGCGGGAGCTACGAGCAGTACTTC	TRBJ2-7	once	TRBV3-1	TRBD2
CASAVGEAFF	TGTGCCAGCGCCGTAGGAGAAGCTTTCTTT	TRBJ1-1	-	TRBV12-3/TRBV12-4	-
CSARDPQGAETQYF	TGCAGTGCTAGAGATCCCCAGGGGGCTGAGACCCAGTACTTC	TRBJ2-5	once	TRBV20-1	TRBD1
CAWMVKLATLTDTQYF	TGTGCCTGGATGGTGAAACTAGCGACCCTCACAGATACGCAGTATTTT	TRBJ2-3	-	TRBV30	TRBD2
CASSPRTSGLADTQYF	TGCGCCAGCAGCCCCCGGACTAGCGGCTTGGCAGATACGCAGTATTTT	TRBJ2-3	-	TRBV5-1	TRBD2
CASSPDRTSGRRNTQYF	TGTGCCAGCAGTCCCGATAGGACTAGCGGGAGAAGGAATACGCAGTATTTT	TRBJ2-3	-	TRBV12-3/TRBV12-4	TRBD2
CAWSVRLAGVDEQFF	TGTGCCTGGAGTGTTAGACTAGCGGGAGTTGATGAGCAGTTCTTC	TRBJ2-1	-	TRBV30	TRBD2
CASSPLSSGSYEQYF	TGCGCCAGCAGCCCACTGTCGAGCGGGAGTTACGAGCAGTACTTC	TRBJ2-7	-	TRBV5-1	TRBD2
CASTPKTGRNGANVLTF	TGTGCCAGCACCCCCAAGACAGGGAGGAATGGGGCCAACGTCCTGACTTTC	TRBJ2-6	-	TRBV12-3/TRBV12-4	-
CSTLGLAGTYEQYF	TGCAGCACTCTCGGTCTTGCAGGTACCTACGAGCAGTACTTC	TRBJ2-7	once	TRBV29-1	-
CAGLAGGNNEQFF	TGTGCCGGCCTTGCGGGAGGGAACAATGAGCAGTTCTTC	TRBJ2-1	-	TRBV30	TRBD2
CASGVPTTYEQYF	TGTGCCAGCGGAGTTCCCACAACCTACGAGCAGTACTTC	TRBJ2-7	-	TRBV28	-
CASSLAGAANEQFF	TGCGCCAGCAGTCTAGCGGGAGCTGCGAATGAGCAGTTCTTC	TRBJ2-1	-	TRBV5-1	TRBD2
CASRSRGQSDLYEAFF	TGTGCCAGCAGATCCCGAGGGCAATCGGACCTGTATGAAGCTTTCTTT	TRBJ1-1	-	TRBV12-3/TRBV12-4	-
CSASRTSRDTQYF	TGCAGTGCTAGTCGGACAAGTAGGGATACGCAGTATTTT	TRBJ2-3	-	TRBV20-1	-
CSARMGGRSTEAFF	TGCAGCGCCCGAATGGGGGGAAGGAGCACTGAAGCTTTCTTT	TRBJ1-1	-	TRBV29-1	-
CAWSGQGAQSTF	TGTGCCTGGAGTGGCCAGGGGGCGCAAAGCACCTTC	TRBJ1-2	-	TRBV30	TRBD1
CSATQGPYGYTF	TGCAGTGCTACACAGGGCCCCTATGGCTACACCTTC	TRBJ1-2	-	TRBV20-1	-
CSAPTSGSGNEQFF	TGCAGTGCTCCAACTAGCGGGAGTGGGAATGAGCAGTTCTTC	TRBJ2-1	-	TRBV20-1	TRBD2
CASVGGLAGPYEQYF	TGTGCCAGCGTGGGAGGACTAGCGGGACCGTACGAGCAGTACTTC	TRBJ2-7	once	TRBV27	TRBD2
CSVTGYQSNNEQFF	TGCAGCGTGACAGGGTACCAATCGAACAATGAGCAGTTCTTC	TRBJ2-1	-	TRBV29-1	TRBD1
CASSLGLRNEQFF	TGTGCTAGCAGCTTAGGACTGCGGAATGAGCAGTTCTTC	TRBJ2-1	-	TRBV7-7	-
CSVAGTEAFF	TGCAGCGTTGCAGGGACTGAAGCTTTCTTT	TRBJ1-1	-	TRBV29-1	-
CASSLAGRTGESEQYF	TGCGCCAGCAGCTTGGCTGGAAGGACAGGGGAGAGCGAGCAGTACTTC	TRBJ2-7	once	TRBV5-1	TRBD1
CAWSVAGAETQYF	TGTGCCTGGAGTGTAGCGGGAGCAGAGACCCAGTACTTC	TRBJ2-5	once	TRBV30	TRBD2